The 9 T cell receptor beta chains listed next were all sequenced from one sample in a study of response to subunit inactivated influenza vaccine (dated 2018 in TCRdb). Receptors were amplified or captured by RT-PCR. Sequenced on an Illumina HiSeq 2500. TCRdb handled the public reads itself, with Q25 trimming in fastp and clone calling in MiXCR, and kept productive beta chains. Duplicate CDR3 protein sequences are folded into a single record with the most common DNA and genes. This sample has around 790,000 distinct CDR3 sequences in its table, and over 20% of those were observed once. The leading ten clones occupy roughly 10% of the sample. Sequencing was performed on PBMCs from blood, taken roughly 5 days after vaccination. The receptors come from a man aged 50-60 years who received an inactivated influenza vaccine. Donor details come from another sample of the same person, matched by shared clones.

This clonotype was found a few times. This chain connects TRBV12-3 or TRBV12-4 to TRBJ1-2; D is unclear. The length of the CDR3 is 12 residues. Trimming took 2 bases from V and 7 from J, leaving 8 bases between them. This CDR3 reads CASSLPGSGYTF. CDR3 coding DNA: TGTGCCAGCAGTTTACCGGGGAGTGGCTACACCTTC.

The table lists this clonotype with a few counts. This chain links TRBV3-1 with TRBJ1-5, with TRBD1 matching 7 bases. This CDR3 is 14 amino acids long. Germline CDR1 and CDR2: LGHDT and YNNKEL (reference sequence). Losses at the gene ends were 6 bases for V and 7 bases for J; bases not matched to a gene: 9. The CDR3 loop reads CASSSGQYGQPQHF. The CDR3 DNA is TGTGCCAGCAGTTCGGGACAGTACGGGCAGCCCCAGCATTTT.

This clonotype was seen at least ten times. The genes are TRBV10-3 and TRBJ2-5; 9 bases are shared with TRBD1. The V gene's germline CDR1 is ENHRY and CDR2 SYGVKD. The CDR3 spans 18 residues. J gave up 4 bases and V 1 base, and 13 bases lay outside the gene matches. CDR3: CAISEFSAWTGVLETQYF. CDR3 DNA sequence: TGTGCCATCAGTGAGTTTTCGGCCTGGACAGGGGTATTAGAGACCCAGTACTTC.

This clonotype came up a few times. The CDR3 coding sequence is TGTGCCAGCATCCAAACCCCTAGCGGGGACCGTAAGCAGTTCTTC. Its translation: CASIQTPSGDRKQFF. The rearrangement joins TRBV7-8 to TRBJ2-1; 9 bases line up with TRBD2. The CDR3 is 15 amino acids. Germline V lookup: CDR1 SGHVS, CDR2 FQNEAQ. V gave up 7 bases and J gave up 11 bases; unmatched junction bases: 15. Full variable domain (rest looked up from reference TRBV7-8 and TRBJ2-1): GAGVSQSPRYKVAKRGQDVALRCDPISGHVSLFWYQQALGQGPEFLTYFQNEAQLDKSGLPSDRFFAERPEGSVSTLKIQRTQQEDSAVYLCASIQTPSGDRKQFFGPGTRLTVL.

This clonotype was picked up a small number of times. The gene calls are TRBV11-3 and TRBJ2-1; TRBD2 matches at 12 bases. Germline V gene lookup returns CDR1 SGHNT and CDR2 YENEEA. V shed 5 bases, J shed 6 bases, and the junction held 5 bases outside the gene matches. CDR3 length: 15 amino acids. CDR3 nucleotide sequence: TGTGCCAGCAGCGCAGGACTAGCGGGACCCAATGAGCAGTTCTTC. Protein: CASSAGLAGPNEQFF.

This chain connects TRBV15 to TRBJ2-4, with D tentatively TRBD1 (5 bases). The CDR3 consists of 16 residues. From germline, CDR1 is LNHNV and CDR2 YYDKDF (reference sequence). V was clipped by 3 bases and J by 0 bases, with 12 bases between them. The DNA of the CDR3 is TGTGCCACCAGCAGTCAATTAGGGGTAGCCAAAAACATTCAGTACTTC. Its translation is CATSSQLGVAKNIQYF.

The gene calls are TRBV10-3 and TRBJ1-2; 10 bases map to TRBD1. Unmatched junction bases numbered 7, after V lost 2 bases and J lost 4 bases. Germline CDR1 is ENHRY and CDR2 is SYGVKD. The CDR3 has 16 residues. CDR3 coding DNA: TGTGCCATCAGTGAGCAGGGACAGGGGAGTTTCTATGGCTACACCTTC. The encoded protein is CAISEQGQGSFYGYTF.

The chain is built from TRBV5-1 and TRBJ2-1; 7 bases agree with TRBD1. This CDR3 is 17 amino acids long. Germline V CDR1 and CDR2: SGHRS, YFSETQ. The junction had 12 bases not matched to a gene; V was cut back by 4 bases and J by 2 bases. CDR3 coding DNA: TGCGCCAGCAGCCCCGAAGGTACAACAGGGGCCTACAATGAGCAGTTCTTC. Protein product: CASSPEGTTGAYNEQFF.

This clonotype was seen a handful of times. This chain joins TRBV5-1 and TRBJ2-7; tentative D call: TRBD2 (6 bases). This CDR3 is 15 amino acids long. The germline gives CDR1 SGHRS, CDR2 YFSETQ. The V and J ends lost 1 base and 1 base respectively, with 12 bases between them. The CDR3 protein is CASSLMLARSYEQYF. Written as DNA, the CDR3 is TGCGCCAGCAGCTTGATGCTAGCGAGGTCCTACGAGCAGTACTTC.